This T cell receptor beta chain was documented in a study of molecular identifiers for immune sequencing clone quantification. Study overall: Within a replicate experiment, RNA obtained from either approximately 20,000 or 98,000 naive CD8 cells was divided into five aliquots, and four of those aliquots were then sequenced.

Researchers sorted naive CD8 T cells as cells that were CD8+CD4-CCR7+CD45RA+. TCRdb reanalysed the PCR reads using MiXCR and keeps one entry per CDR3 protein. The repertoire holds fewer than 350,000 distinct CDR3 sequences, about a fifth seen once, with 0.81% in the top ten. Germline values: CDR1 SGHTA, CDR2 FQGNSA. V lost 5 bases and J lost 7, with 26 bases in between. CDR3 length: 17 amino acids. There are many counts of this clonotype. The sample was naive CD8+ T cells from blood, with Jurkat cell RNA spiked in. The subset: FACS-sorted CD8+CD4-CCR7+CD45RA+ naive T cells. The chain employs TRBV7-2 and TRBJ1-2; TRBD1 is a possible D gene (5 bases). The sequence derives from a human donor in good health. Some libraries in this study had Jurkat cell RNA spiked in. CDR3 DNA: TGTGCCAGCAGCCCTAGCTTGTGGGGGGAAGGAGAGACTGGCTACACCTTC. Translated: CASSPSLWGEGETGYTF.